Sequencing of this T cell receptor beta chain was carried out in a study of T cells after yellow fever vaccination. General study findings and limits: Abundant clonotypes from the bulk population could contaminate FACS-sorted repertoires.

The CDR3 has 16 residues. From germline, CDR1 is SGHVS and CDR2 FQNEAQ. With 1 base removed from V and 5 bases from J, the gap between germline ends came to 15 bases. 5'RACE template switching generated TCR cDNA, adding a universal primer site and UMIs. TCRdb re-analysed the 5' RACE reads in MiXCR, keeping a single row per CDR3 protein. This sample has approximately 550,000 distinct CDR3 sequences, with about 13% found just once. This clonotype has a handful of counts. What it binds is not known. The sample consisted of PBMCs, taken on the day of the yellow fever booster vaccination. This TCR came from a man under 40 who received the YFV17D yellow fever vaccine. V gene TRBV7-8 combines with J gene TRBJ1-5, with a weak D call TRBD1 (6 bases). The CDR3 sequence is CASSLDVKGGHQPQHF. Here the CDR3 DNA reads TGTGCCAGCAGCTTAGACGTAAAGGGGGGACATCAGCCCCAGCATTTT. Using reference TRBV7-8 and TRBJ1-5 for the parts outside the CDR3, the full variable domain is GAGVSQSPRYKVAKRGQDVALRCDPISGHVSLFWYQQALGQGPEFLTYFQNEAQLDKSGLPSDRFFAERPEGSVSTLKIQRTQQEDSAVYLCASSLDVKGGHQPQHFGDGTRLSIL.